This TCR beta chain was observed in a study of T cells after posttransplantation cyclophosphamide. With regard to this clone: Antigen specificity is unknown.

Overall study results and limits: Recipient CMV seropositivity and CMV reactivation strongly tracked TRB clonality. Blood and skin or GI T cell repertoires showed limited TRB overlap.

Here immunoSEQ multiplex PCR was the method, and the copy in TCRdb shows in-frame clones only, minus some. The sample has under 15,000 clones, around four fifths seen once; the top ten hold 0.75% to 1%. On the day of bone marrow donation, the related graft donor provided peripheral blood. The sequenced sample consisted of memory CD4+ T cells sorted from PBMCs. The TCR originated in a man between 50 and 59 years old in good health, CMV-negative, and a related stem cell transplant donor.

The CDR3 reads CASSESGGAYEQYF. The CDR3 DNA reads as TGCGCCAGCAGTGAGTCGGGGGGAGCTTACGAGCAGTACTTC. This chain uses TRBV10-1 with TRBJ2-7; D perhaps matches TRBD2 (6 bases). CDR1 is WNHNN, CDR2 SYGVQD, per germline (reference sequence). Trimming took 0 bases from V and 4 from J, leaving 10 bases between them. There are 14 residues in the CDR3.